The 3 T cell receptor beta chains given below trace back to one sample, sequenced in a study of metastatic and nonmetastatic thyroid tumors (dated by TCRdb to 2018 to 2020). The library was generated by PCR. Sequenced using an Illumina HiSeq 4000. Using fastp at Q25 and MiXCR, TCRdb reprocessed the public reads and kept productive beta chains. The sample has some 21,000 clones on record, about 20% of them singletons. The ten largest clonotypes hold 10% to 15% of the sample. None of the patients had been given any treatment before thyroid surgery. The material sequenced was tumor tissue. The receptors here all came from a female donor with papillary thyroid cancer or a benign thyroid nodule (not recorded which). Some clones in this sample may be carry-over from other donors' samples.

This clone was seen a handful of times. The chain has TRBV6-1 and TRBJ2-1, with a possible D match to TRBD2 (5 bases). Germline values: CDR1 MNHNS, CDR2 SASEGT. The CDR3 runs 13 residues. V lost 7 bases and J 6 bases, leaving 13 bases between the germline ends. The CDR3 is CASTGNLGNEQFF. The CDR3 coding sequence is TGTGCCAGCACCGGGAACCTCGGCAATGAGCAGTTCTTC.

This chain links TRBV9 with TRBJ1-1; possibly TRBD1 for D (6 bases). CDR3 size: 14 residues. CDR1 and CDR2 from the germline V gene are SGDLS and YYNGEE. V was clipped by 0 bases and J by 1 base, with 7 bases between them. The CDR3 region has the DNA TGTGCCAGCAGCGTAGAAGGGGGGAACACTGAAGCTTTCTTT. Its translation is CASSVEGGNTEAFF.

Relative to its sample, this clone is medium-sized. The V gene is TRBV12-3 or TRBV12-4, the J gene TRBJ2-7; no clear D. This CDR3 is 13 amino acids long. The V gene lost 3 bases and the J gene lost 5 bases, with 11 bases spanning the gap. In nucleotides, the CDR3 is TGTGCCAGCAGTTTTCGTAACCCGAACGAGCAGTACTTC. Translating it yields CASSFRNPNEQYF.